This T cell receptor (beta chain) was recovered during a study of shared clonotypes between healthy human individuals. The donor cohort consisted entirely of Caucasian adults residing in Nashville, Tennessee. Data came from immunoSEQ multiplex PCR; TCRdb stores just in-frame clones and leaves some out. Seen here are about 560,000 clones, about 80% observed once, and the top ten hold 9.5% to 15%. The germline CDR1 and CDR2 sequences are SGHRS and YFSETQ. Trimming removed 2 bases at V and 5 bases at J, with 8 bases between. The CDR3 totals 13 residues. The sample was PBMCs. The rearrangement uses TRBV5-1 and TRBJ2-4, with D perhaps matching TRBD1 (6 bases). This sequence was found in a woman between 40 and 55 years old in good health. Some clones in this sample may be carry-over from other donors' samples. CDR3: CASSFEGENIQYF. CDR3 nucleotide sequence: TGCGCCAGCAGCTTTGAGGGGGAAAACATTCAGTACTTC.